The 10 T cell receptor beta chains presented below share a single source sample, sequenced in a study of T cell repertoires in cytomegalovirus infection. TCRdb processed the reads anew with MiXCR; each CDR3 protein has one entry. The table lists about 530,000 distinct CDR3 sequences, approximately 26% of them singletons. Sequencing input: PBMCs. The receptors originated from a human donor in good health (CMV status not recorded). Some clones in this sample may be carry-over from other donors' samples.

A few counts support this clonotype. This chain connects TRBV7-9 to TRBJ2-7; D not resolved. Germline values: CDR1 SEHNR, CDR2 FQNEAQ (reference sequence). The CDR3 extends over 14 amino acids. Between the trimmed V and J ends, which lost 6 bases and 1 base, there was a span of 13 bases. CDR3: CASSRSLGSYEQYV. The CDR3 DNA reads TGTGCCAGCAGTCGATCTCTCGGGTCCTACGAGCAGTACGTC.

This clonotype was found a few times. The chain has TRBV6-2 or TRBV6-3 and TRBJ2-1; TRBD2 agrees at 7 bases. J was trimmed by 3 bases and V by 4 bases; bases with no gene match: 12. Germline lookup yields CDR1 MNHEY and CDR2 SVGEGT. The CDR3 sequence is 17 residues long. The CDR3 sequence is CASSFLPKAGLYNEQFF. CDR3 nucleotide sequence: TGTGCCAGCAGTTTCCTACCCAAAGCGGGACTCTACAATGAGCAGTTCTTC.

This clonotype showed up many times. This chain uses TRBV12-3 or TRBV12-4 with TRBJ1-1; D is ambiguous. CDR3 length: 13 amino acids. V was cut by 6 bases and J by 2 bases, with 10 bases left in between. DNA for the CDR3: TGTGCCAGCAGCCTTAGGGAAAACACTGAAGCTTTCTTT. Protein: CASSLRENTEAFF.

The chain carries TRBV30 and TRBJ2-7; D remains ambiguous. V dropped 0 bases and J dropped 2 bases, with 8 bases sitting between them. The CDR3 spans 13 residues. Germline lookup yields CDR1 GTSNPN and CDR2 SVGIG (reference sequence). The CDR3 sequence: CAWSVGGAYEQYV. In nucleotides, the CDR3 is TGTGCCTGGAGTGTCGGCGGTGCCTACGAGCAGTACGTC.

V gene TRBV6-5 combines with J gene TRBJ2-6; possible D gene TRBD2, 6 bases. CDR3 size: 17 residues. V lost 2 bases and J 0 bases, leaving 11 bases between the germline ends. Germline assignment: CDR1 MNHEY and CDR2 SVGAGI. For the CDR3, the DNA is TGTGCCAGCAGTTACCGGGGGATTGGCTCTGGGGCCAACGTCCTGACTTTC. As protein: CASSYRGIGSGANVLTF.

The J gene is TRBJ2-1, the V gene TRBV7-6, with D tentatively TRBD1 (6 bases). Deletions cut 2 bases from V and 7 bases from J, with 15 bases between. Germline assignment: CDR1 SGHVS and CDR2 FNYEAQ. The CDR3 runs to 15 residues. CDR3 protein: CASSLIRGKLNEQFF. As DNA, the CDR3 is TGTGCCAGCAGCTTAATTAGGGGGAAGTTGAATGAGCAGTTCTTC.

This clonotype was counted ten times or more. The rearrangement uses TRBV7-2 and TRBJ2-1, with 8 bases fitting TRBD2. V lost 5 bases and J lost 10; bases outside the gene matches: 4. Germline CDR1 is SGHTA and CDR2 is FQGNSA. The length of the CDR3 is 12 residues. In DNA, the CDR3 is TGTGCCAGCAGCCCGGGAGGGTACGAGCAGTTCTTC. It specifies CASSPGGYEQFF.

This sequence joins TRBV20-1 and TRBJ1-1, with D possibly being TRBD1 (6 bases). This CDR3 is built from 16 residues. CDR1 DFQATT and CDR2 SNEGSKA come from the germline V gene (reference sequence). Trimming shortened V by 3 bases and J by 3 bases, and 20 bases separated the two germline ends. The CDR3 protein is CSASLARTGSYTEAFF. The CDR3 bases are TGCAGTGCTAGCCTTGCTAGAACAGGGTCGTACACTGAAGCTTTCTTT.

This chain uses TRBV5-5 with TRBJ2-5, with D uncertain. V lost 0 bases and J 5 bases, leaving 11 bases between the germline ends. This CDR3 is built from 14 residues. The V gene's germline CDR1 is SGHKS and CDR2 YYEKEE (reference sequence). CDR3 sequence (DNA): TGTGCCAGCAGCTTGGCCGGAACCACCGAGACCCAGTACTTC. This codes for CASSLAGTTETQYF.

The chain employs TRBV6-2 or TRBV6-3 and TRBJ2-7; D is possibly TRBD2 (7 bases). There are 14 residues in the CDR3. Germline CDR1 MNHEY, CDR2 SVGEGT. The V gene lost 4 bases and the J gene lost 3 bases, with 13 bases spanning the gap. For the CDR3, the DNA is TGTGCCAGCAGTTGGAGGGGGGGAAACTACGAGCAGTACGTC. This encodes CASSWRGGNYEQYV.